The clone carrying this TCR beta chain appeared a single time. The antigen is unknown. This sample was taken from a study of cytomegalovirus exposure and HLA in healthy donors. The wider study: Early released data comprised around 79 million unique TCRs from HLA-typed donors.

Study-wide findings and caveats: Rarity characterized most TCR sequences, yet some public TCRs appeared in many donors. Researchers reportedly found TCR beta sequences accurately predicted most subjects' HLA-A and HLA-B alleles.

The PCR contained 60 Vbeta and 13 Jbeta primers. The assay was immunoSEQ multiplex PCR, and TCRdb's table has in-frame clones only and misses some. The table records about 63,000 clones, roughly 67% of them present only once. Germline CDR1 reads SGHTA; CDR2 reads FQGTGA. The CDR3 covers 13 residues. The V end was cut by 5 bases, the J end by 3 bases, with 10 bases between. The chain recombines TRBV7-3 with TRBJ1-1; D gene uncertain. The sequenced sample consisted of PBMCs. This sequence was found in a man aged 50-59 years in good health and CMV-seronegative. The CDR3 sequence: CASSPTRDTEAFF. The CDR3 nucleotides are TGTGCCAGCAGCCCTACGCGAGACACTGAAGCTTTCTTT.